The 5 T cell receptor beta chains reported below all come from one sample, sequenced in a study of T cell changes during pregnancy in multiple sclerosis. The table came from immunoSEQ multiplex PCR; TCRdb's copy has only in-frame clones and leaves some out. The sample consists of roughly 79,000 clones, 75% to 95% of them appearing once. Sequenced here: CD4+ T cells from peripheral blood mononuclear cells, sampled before pregnancy. These receptor sequences come from a female donor with multiple sclerosis, enrolled in a pregnancy study.

This clone was detected once. This rearrangement joins TRBV7-2 to TRBJ2-1, with TRBD2 matching 8 bases. Per the germline V gene, CDR1 is SGHTA and CDR2 is FQGNSA. CDR3 size: 15 residues. The junction had 8 bases not matched to a gene; V was cut back by 9 bases and J by 1 base. The CDR3 DNA reads as TGTGCCAGTGGGTTTGCTAGCGGGTCCTACAATGAGCAGTTCTTC. Translated: CASGFASGSYNEQFF.

There are a few counts of this clone. The V gene is TRBV9, the J gene TRBJ2-5, with D tentatively TRBD1 (6 bases). Between the trimmed V and J ends, which lost 2 bases and 4 bases, there was a span of 18 bases. Germline values: CDR1 SGDLS, CDR2 YYNGEE. The CDR3 totals 16 residues. The CDR3: CASSVTGLAGAETQYF. The DNA of the CDR3 is TGTGCCAGCAGCGTCACGGGGCTAGCAGGGGCAGAGACCCAGTACTTC.

The chain joins TRBV6-5 to TRBJ1-1; TRBD1 agrees at 10 bases. The germline gives CDR1 MNHEY, CDR2 SVGAGI. The CDR3 sequence is 15 residues long. The V segment lost 0 bases and the J segment 8 bases; nucleotides outside the gene matches: 6. This CDR3 is CASSYSRQGASEAFF. Written as DNA, the CDR3 is TGTGCCAGCAGTTACTCGAGACAGGGGGCTTCCGAAGCTTTCTTT.

The CDR3 bases are TGTGCCAGCAGTGAAGTAGGTCAGGTAACCTCCTACGAGCAGTACTTC. This gives the protein CASSEVGQVTSYEQYF. The V gene is TRBV2, the J gene TRBJ2-7; D gene unclear. Germline lookup yields CDR1 SNHLY and CDR2 FYNNEI. With 1 base removed from V and 0 bases from J, the gap between germline ends came to 13 bases. CDR3 length: 16 residues.

The genes are TRBV30 and TRBJ1-2, with D uncertain. Germline-derived CDR1 and CDR2 are GTSNPN and SVGIG (reference sequence). Trimming took 2 bases from V and 3 from J, leaving 10 bases between them. CDR3 length: 13 residues. DNA of the CDR3: TGTGCCTGGAGTTCAAACACGTACTATGGCTACACCTTC. This codes for CAWSSNTYYGYTF.